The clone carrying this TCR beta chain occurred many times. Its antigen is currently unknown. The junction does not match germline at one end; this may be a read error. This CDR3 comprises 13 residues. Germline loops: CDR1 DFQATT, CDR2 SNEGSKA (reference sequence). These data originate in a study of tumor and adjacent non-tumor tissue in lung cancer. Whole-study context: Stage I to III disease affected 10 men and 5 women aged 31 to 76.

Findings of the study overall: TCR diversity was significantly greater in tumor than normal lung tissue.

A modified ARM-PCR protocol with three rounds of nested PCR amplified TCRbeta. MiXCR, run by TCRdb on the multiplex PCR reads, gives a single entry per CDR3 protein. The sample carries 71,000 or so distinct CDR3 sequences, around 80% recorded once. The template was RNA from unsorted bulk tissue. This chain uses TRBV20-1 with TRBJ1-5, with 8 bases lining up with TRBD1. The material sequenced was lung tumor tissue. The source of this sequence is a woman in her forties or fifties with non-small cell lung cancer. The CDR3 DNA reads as TGCAGTGCTATGTCAGGGGGCAATCAGCTCCAGCATTTT. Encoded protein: CSAMSGGNQLQHF.